These 7 T cell receptor beta chains share one sample of origin, sequenced in a study of T-cell memory formation after mild COVID-19 (dated by TCRdb to the early 2020s). The library was built by means of 5' RACE. Sequencing used an Illumina NovaSeq 6000. TCRdb's own reprocessing of the public reads used fastp at Q25 and MiXCR and kept productive beta chains. Entries that share a CDR3 protein sequence are merged under the most common genes and DNA. Across this sample there are around 340,000 distinct CDR3 sequences, with approximately 21% seen only once. Under 15% of the sample goes to the ten largest clones. The sample taken for sequencing was PBMCs or a T cell subset sorted from them (not recorded which). Receptors originate from an adult woman who had mild COVID-19 (a few samples of this study predate the infection). The sample titles of this study are shuffled in the database, so cell type and time point are left out; the donor was told from shared clones.

This rearrangement joins TRBV29-1 to TRBJ2-7; TRBD1 might be the D (6 bases). The V end was cut by 6 bases, the J end by 3 bases, with 24 bases between. The CDR3 consists of 16 residues. Germline V gene data show CDR1 as SQVTM and CDR2 as ANQGSEA. DNA of the CDR3: TGCAGCGTCGGGACATGGCGAAGTGCTGGGGGCTACGAGCAGTACTTC. Encoded protein: CSVGTWRSAGGYEQYF.

This clonotype was observed a few times. The chain employs TRBV7-9 and TRBJ1-6, with D unclear. The V and J ends lost 1 base and 7 bases respectively, with 8 bases between them. This CDR3 is 14 amino acids long. The V gene's germline CDR1 is SEHNR and CDR2 FQNEAQ (reference sequence). CDR3 DNA: TGTGCCAGCAGCTTAGAGCAGGTCAATTCACCCCTCCACTTT. It encodes CASSLEQVNSPLHF.

The chain has TRBV11-2 and TRBJ2-3; D tentatively reads TRBD1 or TRBD2 (5 bases each). This CDR3 contains 16 residues. Between the trimmed V and J ends, which lost 5 bases and 3 bases, there was a span of 18 bases. Looked up from germline, CDR1 is SGHAT and CDR2 is FQNNGV. This chain's CDR3 is CASSRPIFEGTDTQYF. In DNA form, the CDR3 reads TGTGCCAGCAGCCGCCCAATCTTCGAGGGGACAGATACGCAGTATTTT.

In this sample, this clonotype turned up many times. The V call is TRBV7-9, the J call TRBJ2-7, with D perhaps TRBD2 (5 bases). Germline assignment: CDR1 SEHNR and CDR2 FQNEAQ (reference sequence). The length of the CDR3 is 13 residues. Deletions cut 0 bases from V and 6 bases from J, with 9 bases between. DNA for the CDR3: TGTGCCAGCAGCTTAGCGGGAGAGGCCGAGCAGTACTTC. It translates to CASSLAGEAEQYF.

This clonotype was counted between two and nine times. The chain employs TRBV6-2 or TRBV6-3 and TRBJ2-1; TRBD2 matches at 10 bases. Germline CDR1 MNHEY, CDR2 SVGEGT. V lost 5 bases and J lost 10; bases outside the gene matches: 14. This CDR3 has 16 amino acids. The CDR3 DNA follows: TGTGCCAGCAGTAATCGGCTAGCGGGAGCCTCACGGGAGCAGTTCTTC. Its protein is CASSNRLAGASREQFF.

This clonotype was counted between two and nine times. The V and J genes are TRBV12-3 or TRBV12-4 and TRBJ2-7; 9 bases agree with TRBD2. V was pared by 6 bases and J by 3 bases, with 6 bases of the junction left unmatched. The CDR3 has 14 residues. In DNA form, the CDR3 reads TGTGCCAGCAGACCCAGCGGGGGGATCTACGAGCAGTACTTC. Protein product: CASRPSGGIYEQYF.

As to this clonotype: The germline gene is not matched at one end of the junction; a read error may be the cause. This rearrangement joins TRBV18 to TRBJ2-1, with a weak D call TRBD2 (6 bases). Germline V gene data show CDR1 as KGHSH and CDR2 as LQKENI. The CDR3 sequence is 15 residues long. CDR3 coding DNA: TGTGCCAGCGGCGGGACGGGGTCCTCCCACAATGAGCAGTTCTTC. Translating it yields CASGGTGSSHNEQFF.